The 5 T cell receptor beta chains given below trace back to one sample, sequenced in a study of blood T cell repertoires in COVID-19. Clones were read by immunoSEQ multiplex PCR, and TCRdb kept only the in-frame ones, dropping some. This table has 110,000 to 150,000 clones, roughly 80% appearing once. The material sequenced was PBMCs or T cells enriched from blood (not recorded which). The source of these receptors is a woman aged 18-30 years who had been exposed to COVID-19.

The rearrangement uses TRBV5-4 and TRBJ2-7; 9 bases agree with TRBD2. This CDR3 contains 19 residues. Germline loops: CDR1 SGHNT, CDR2 YYREEE (reference sequence). J gave up 3 bases and V 0 bases, and 16 bases lay outside the gene matches. Here the CDR3 reads CASSLGLPGGAGGNYEQYF. DNA of the CDR3: TGTGCCAGCAGCTTGGGGCTACCGGGGGGAGCGGGAGGTAACTACGAGCAGTACTTC.

In its sample, this clone was seen once. The chain carries TRBV4-3 and TRBJ1-2; possible D gene TRBD1, 6 bases. Between the trimmed V and J ends, which lost 4 bases and 3 bases, there was a span of 21 bases. The CDR3 sequence is 17 residues long. Germline lookup yields CDR1 LGHNA and CDR2 YSLEER. In DNA form, the CDR3 reads TGCGCCAGCAGCCCCTTGACTTCTTCAGGGGATCACTATGGCTACACCTTC. Translation gives CASSPLTSSGDHYGYTF.

The rearrangement links TRBV25-1 to TRBJ2-7, with a weak D call TRBD2 (6 bases). Germline-derived CDR1 and CDR2 are MGHDK and SYGVNS. The V end lost 6 bases, the J end lost 3 bases, and 18 bases lay between the germline ends. CDR3 length: 15 residues. CDR3 amino acids: CASSPSGLRYYEQYF. The CDR3 region has the DNA TGTGCCAGCAGCCCCTCGGGACTCCGGTACTACGAGCAGTACTTC.

The V and J genes are TRBV28 and TRBJ1-5; TRBD1 might be the D (5 bases). The CDR3 is 15 amino acids. Germline V gene lookup returns CDR1 MDHEN and CDR2 SYDVKM. The V end lost 3 bases, the J end lost 0 bases, and 9 bases lay between the germline ends. The CDR3 reads CASSFDSNSNQPQHF. The CDR3 DNA sequence: TGTGCCAGCAGTTTCGACAGCAATAGCAATCAGCCCCAGCATTTT.

The rearrangement joins TRBV14 to TRBJ1-1, with a tentative D call TRBD1 (5 bases). V was trimmed by 4 bases and J by 6 bases, leaving 24 bases between them. This CDR3 has 17 residues. CDR1 SGHDN and CDR2 FVKESK come from the germline V gene. The CDR3 nucleotides are TGTGCCAGCAGCCCTCTGGGGGAGGGGAGGGAAAAGTCTGAAGCTTTCTTT. Its translation is CASSPLGEGREKSEAFF.